The 25 T cell receptor beta chains below come from one sample, sequenced in a study of blood T cells in healthy people across ages. With a J-beta primer mix and a sample-barcoded 5' primer, a second PCR ran roughly 7 to 11 cycles. TCRdb re-called the 5' RACE reads with MiXCR, one entry per CDR3 protein. This sample has about 750,000 distinct CDR3 sequences, with approximately 53% found just once. The sample was blood. These receptor sequences come from an elderly man in good health.

The chain combines TRBV6-2 or TRBV6-3 with TRBJ2-1; tentative D call: TRBD1 (6 bases). The germline V gene encodes CDR1 MNHEY and CDR2 SVGEGT. The V end lost 10 bases, the J end lost 3 bases, and 13 bases lay between the germline ends. The CDR3 totals 13 residues. CDR3 region: CAITGTNYNEQFF. CDR3 DNA: TGTGCCATAACGGGGACAAACTACAATGAGCAGTTCTTC.

V gene TRBV6-5 combines with J gene TRBJ1-6; D ambiguous. V lost 4 bases and J lost 10, with 14 bases in between. Germline CDR1 MNHEY, CDR2 SVGAGI. CDR3 length equals 14 residues. CDR3 DNA sequence: TGTGCCAGCAGTTTGTCGGGGTGGAGATCACCCCTCCACTTT. The encoded protein is CASSLSGWRSPLHF.

This clonotype was seen only a few times. J is TRBJ2-5 and V is TRBV12-3 or TRBV12-4; 8 positions agree with TRBD1. The CDR3 contains 15 residues. The J segment lost 0 bases and the V segment lost 5 bases, leaving 5 bases of the junction unmatched. CDR3: CASSPDRGNQETQYF. The CDR3 DNA is TGTGCCAGCAGTCCTGACAGGGGTAACCAAGAGACCCAGTACTTC.

The chain employs TRBV29-1 and TRBJ2-3, with 8 nucleotides matching TRBD2. This CDR3 is built from 14 residues. V was pared by 8 bases and J by 3 bases, with 10 bases of the junction left unmatched. Germline V gives CDR1 SQVTM, CDR2 ANQGSEA. The CDR3 reads CSPPSTSGTDTQYF. CDR3 nucleotides: TGCAGCCCTCCGAGTACTAGCGGAACAGATACGCAGTATTTT.

V gene TRBV20-1 combines with J gene TRBJ1-1; 7 bases are shared with TRBD1. CDR1 and CDR2 from the germline V gene are DFQATT and SNEGSKA (reference sequence). This CDR3 contains 14 residues. The J segment lost 5 bases and the V segment lost 5 bases, leaving 11 bases of the junction unmatched. This CDR3 reads CSARQGSLGTEAFF. The CDR3 DNA reads as TGCAGTGCTCGACAGGGTTCCCTAGGGACTGAAGCTTTCTTT.

V is TRBV7-2 and J is TRBJ2-5; TRBD2 is a possible D gene (6 bases). The DNA matches TRBJ2-7 better at its end, which makes the J call doubtful. Germline CDR1 SGHTA, CDR2 FQGNSA. There are 14 residues in the CDR3. CDR3 DNA: TGTGCCAGCAGTCCCGGGACTTACCTCTACGAGCAGTACTTC. It is translated as CASSPGTYLYEQYF.

This clonotype appeared a few times. The rearrangement links TRBV2 to TRBJ1-1; D remains ambiguous. Germline-derived CDR1 and CDR2 are SNHLY and FYNNEI. This CDR3 has 13 amino acids. V gave up 6 bases and J gave up 7 bases, with 15 bases separating them. The CDR3 sequence: CASSLYGRDEAFF. The CDR3, as DNA: TGTGCCAGCAGCCTATATGGAAGGGATGAAGCTTTCTTT.

V is TRBV5-5 and J is TRBJ2-7; tentative D call: TRBD2 (7 bases). The V end was cut by 0 bases, the J end by 7 bases, with 17 bases between. The CDR3 has 15 residues. Germline-derived CDR1 and CDR2 are SGHKS and YYEKEE (reference sequence). Here the CDR3 reads CASSLEGGGWNEQYF. The CDR3 bases are TGTGCCAGCAGCTTGGAGGGGGGGGGATGGAATGAGCAGTACTTC.

This clonotype has only a few counts. V usage is TRBV7-9 and J usage is TRBJ2-1, with 8 positions matching TRBD2. The CDR3 is 16 amino acids. Germline assignment: CDR1 SEHNR and CDR2 FQNEAQ (reference sequence). V was pared by 5 bases and J by 1 base, with 7 bases of the junction left unmatched. The CDR3 sequence is CASSRGGRGSYNEQFF. CDR3 sequence (DNA): TGTGCCAGCAGCCGGGGGGGCAGGGGTTCCTACAATGAGCAGTTCTTC.

The chain carries TRBV5-1 and TRBJ2-7; D might be TRBD1 (6 bases). The V and J ends lost 3 bases and 3 bases respectively, with 13 bases between them. Germline CDR1 is SGHRS and CDR2 is YFSETQ. This CDR3 region has 14 residues. The CDR3 protein is CASSSQGDSYEQYF. DNA of the CDR3: TGCGCCAGCAGCTCACAGGGAGACAGCTACGAGCAGTACTTC. The full variable domain, its missing parts supplied by reference TRBV5-1 and TRBJ2-7, is KAGVTQTPRYLIKTRGQQVTLSCSPISGHRSVSWYQQTPGQGLQFLFEYFSETQRNKGNFPGRFSGRQFSNSRSEMNVSTLELGDSALYLCASSSQGDSYEQYFGPGTRLTVT.

This rearrangement joins TRBV29-1 to TRBJ1-1; D gene unclear. From germline, CDR1 is SQVTM and CDR2 ANQGSEA. CDR3 size: 11 residues. The V and J ends lost 7 bases and 10 bases respectively, with 16 bases between them. In nucleotides, the CDR3 is TGCAGCGCCTTCCTTAACTCCCTAGCTTTCTTT. This codes for CSAFLNSLAFF.

The chain has TRBV7-2 and TRBJ2-2, with D unresolved. Trimming cost V 2 bases and J 0 bases, with 10 bases left between them. This CDR3 contains 16 residues. Germline V gives CDR1 SGHTA, CDR2 FQGNSA. The CDR3 loop reads CASSLFAATNTGELFF. In DNA form, the CDR3 reads TGTGCCAGCAGCTTATTTGCGGCTACGAACACCGGGGAGCTGTTTTTT.

The chain uses TRBV7-2 and TRBJ2-4, with 10 nucleotides matching TRBD2. The J call may be incorrect, as the DNA end agrees better with TRBJ2-7. The CDR3 length is 15 residues. Germline V gene sequence: CDR1 SGHTA, CDR2 FQGNSA. CDR3 loop: CASSLGPSGSREQYF. CDR3 nucleotide sequence: TGTGCCAGCAGCTTAGGCCCTAGCGGGAGTCGCGAGCAGTACTTC.

This clonotype turned up a few times. This chain uses TRBV5-1 with TRBJ2-5; possibly TRBD1 or TRBD2 for D (5 bases each). There are 15 residues in the CDR3. Germline CDR1 is SGHRS and CDR2 is YFSETQ. The V end lost 0 bases, the J end lost 13 bases, and 22 bases lay between the germline ends. This CDR3 is CASSLGSDDGAVLYF. CDR3 DNA: TGCGCCAGCAGCTTGGGTTCAGATGACGGGGCAGTCTTGTACTTC. Full variable domain (missing parts from reference TRBV5-1 and TRBJ2-5): KAGVTQTPRYLIKTRGQQVTLSCSPISGHRSVSWYQQTPGQGLQFLFEYFSETQRNKGNFPGRFSGRQFSNSRSEMNVSTLELGDSALYLCASSLGSDDGAVLYFGPGTRLLVL.

The V gene is TRBV29-1, the J gene TRBJ1-5, with D tentatively TRBD1 (6 bases). Germline lookup yields CDR1 SQVTM and CDR2 ANQGSEA. Trimming cost V 7 bases and J 10 bases, with 23 bases left between them. The CDR3 loop spans 14 amino acids. Here the CDR3 reads CSALDSSRGGPQHF. The DNA of the CDR3 is TGCAGCGCTTTGGACAGTTCGAGGGGTGGACCCCAGCATTTT.

The J gene is TRBJ2-1, the V gene TRBV7-9; 12 bases align to TRBD2. Germline CDR1 is SEHNR and CDR2 is FQNEAQ (reference sequence). J was trimmed by 1 base and V by 2 bases; bases with no gene match: 3. This CDR3 spans 17 amino acids. CDR3 amino acids: CASSLPSGGGSYNEQFF. As DNA, the CDR3 is TGTGCCAGCAGCTTACCTAGCGGGGGGGGTTCCTACAATGAGCAGTTCTTC.

This chain joins TRBV21-1 and TRBJ2-1; no DNA check was done on the table's D call, TRBD2. TRBV21-1 is a pseudogene segment. The CDR3 sequence is 15 residues long. The CDR3 reads CASSKTSGRDNEQFF. CDR3 sequence (DNA): TGTGCCAGCAGCAAGACTAGCGGGAGGGACAATGAGCAGTTCTTC.

This clonotype was seen only a few times. The rearrangement links TRBV5-6 to TRBJ2-3, with 10 bases fitting TRBD1. This CDR3 region has 15 residues. Germline V gene data show CDR1 as SGHDT and CDR2 as YYEEEE. The J segment lost 14 bases and the V segment lost 4 bases, leaving 16 bases of the junction unmatched. The CDR3 protein is CASSQGDRGHRYAYF. Written as DNA, the CDR3 is TGTGCCAGCAGCCAGGGAGACAGGGGGCACAGATACGCGTATTTT.

The J gene is TRBJ2-5, the V gene TRBV9, with a tentative D call TRBD2 (7 bases). This CDR3 comprises 15 residues. V dropped 1 base and J dropped 1 base, with 11 bases sitting between them. From germline, CDR1 is SGDLS and CDR2 YYNGEE. CDR3 DNA sequence: TGTGCCAGCAGCGTAACCGCGGGGGCCCAAGAGACCCAGTACTTC. It yields the protein CASSVTAGAQETQYF.

This rearrangement joins TRBV5-6 to TRBJ1-2; a weak D match, TRBD1 (5 bases). Trimming took off 7 bases at V and 3 bases at J, with 16 bases between the two ends. CDR3 length: 14 amino acids. In germline, CDR1 is SGHDT, CDR2 YYEEEE. The CDR3 loop is CASHLGRGDYGYTF. In DNA form, the CDR3 reads TGTGCCAGCCATCTGGGGCGTGGGGACTATGGCTACACCTTC.

The chain has TRBV6-1 and TRBJ1-2, with TRBD1 as a possible D gene (5 bases). Germline-derived CDR1 and CDR2 are MNHNS and SASEGT. Trimming removed 3 bases at V and 3 bases at J, with 14 bases between. The CDR3 covers 15 residues. Written as DNA, the CDR3 is TGTGCCAGCAGTGAGAGGGGACTCCAACACTATGGCTACACCTTC. Its translation is CASSERGLQHYGYTF.

This chain uses TRBV20-1 with TRBJ1-1, with 8 bases matching TRBD1. V shed 2 bases and J 4 bases; nucleotides not matched to a gene: 6. Germline CDR1 and CDR2: DFQATT and SNEGSKA (reference sequence). The CDR3 consists of 14 residues. The DNA of the CDR3 is TGCAGTGCTAGACCCTCTACAGGGGGCACTGAAGCTTTCTTT. It is translated as CSARPSTGGTEAFF.

The CDR3 loop reads CASKAGVSYNEQYF. Written as DNA, the CDR3 is TGTGCCAGCAAGGCGGGAGTATCCTACAATGAGCAGTACTTC. The chain recombines TRBV2 with TRBJ2-1; 7 nucleotides agree with TRBD2. TRBJ2-7 matches the DNA end more closely, so the J call is doubtful. This CDR3 region has 14 residues. Germline CDR1 SNHLY, CDR2 FYNNEI.

This sequence joins TRBV6-6 and TRBJ1-2; D call uncertain. CDR3 length equals 11 residues. Trimming shortened V by 2 bases and J by 8 bases, and 6 bases separated the two germline ends. Germline-derived CDR1 and CDR2 are MNHNY and SVGAGI (reference sequence). The CDR3 DNA reads as TGTGCCAGCAGTTACGTGGAGGGCTACACCTTC. Translated, it gives CASSYVEGYTF.

J is TRBJ1-1 and V is TRBV27, with TRBD1 matching over 8 bases. Germline V gives CDR1 MNHEY, CDR2 SMNVEV (reference sequence). This CDR3 is 14 amino acids long. V trimming: 6 bases; J trimming: 2 bases; junction bases outside the gene matches: 5. CDR3 sequence: CASRPGQANTEAFF. In DNA form, the CDR3 reads TGTGCCAGCAGACCGGGACAGGCTAACACTGAAGCTTTCTTT.